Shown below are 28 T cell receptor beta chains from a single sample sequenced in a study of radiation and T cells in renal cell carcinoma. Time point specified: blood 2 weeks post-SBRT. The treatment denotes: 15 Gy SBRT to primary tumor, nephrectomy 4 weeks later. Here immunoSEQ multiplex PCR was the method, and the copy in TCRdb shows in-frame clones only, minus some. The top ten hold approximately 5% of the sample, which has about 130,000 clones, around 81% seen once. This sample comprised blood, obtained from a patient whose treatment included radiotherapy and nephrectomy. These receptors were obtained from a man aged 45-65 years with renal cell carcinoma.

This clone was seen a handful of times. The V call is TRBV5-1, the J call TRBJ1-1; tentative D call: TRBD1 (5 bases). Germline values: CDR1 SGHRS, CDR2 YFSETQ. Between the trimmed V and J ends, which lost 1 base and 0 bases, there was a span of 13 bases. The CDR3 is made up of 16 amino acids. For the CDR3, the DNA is TGCGCCAGCAGCTTGAGGGCAGGGTTCATGAACACTGAAGCTTTCTTT. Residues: CASSLRAGFMNTEAFF.

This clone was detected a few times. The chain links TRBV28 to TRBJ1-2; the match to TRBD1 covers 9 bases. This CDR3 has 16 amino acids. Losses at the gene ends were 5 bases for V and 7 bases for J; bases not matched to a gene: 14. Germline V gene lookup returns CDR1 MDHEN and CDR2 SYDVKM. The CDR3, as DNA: TGTGCCAGCAGTGGAAGAGGGGACAGGGAATGGGGTGGCTACACCTTC. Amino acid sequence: CASSGRGDREWGGYTF.

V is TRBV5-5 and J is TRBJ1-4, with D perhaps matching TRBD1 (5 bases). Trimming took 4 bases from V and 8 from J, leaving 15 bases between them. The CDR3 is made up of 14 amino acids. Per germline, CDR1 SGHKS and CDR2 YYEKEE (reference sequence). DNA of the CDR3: TGTGCCAGCAGCAACGGGGGGGGTGAGGAAAAACTGTTTTTT. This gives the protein CASSNGGGEEKLFF. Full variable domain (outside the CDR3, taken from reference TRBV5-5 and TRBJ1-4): DAGVTQSPTHLIKTRGQQVTLRCSPISGHKSVSWYQQVLGQGPQFIFQYYEKEERGRGNFPDRFSARQFPNYSSELNVNALLLGDSALYLCASSNGGGEEKLFFGSGTQLSVL.

The CDR3 protein is CASRGPPLRETQYF. The CDR3 region has the DNA TGTGCCAGCAGAGGCCCCCCCCTCCGGGAGACCCAGTACTTC. This rearrangement joins TRBV7-9 to TRBJ2-5; D is unresolved. CDR1 is SEHNR, CDR2 FQNEAQ, per germline (reference sequence). V was trimmed by 6 bases and J by 5 bases, leaving 16 bases between them. This CDR3 region has 14 residues.

The CDR3 sequence: CASSYTGGGEQFF. CDR3 in DNA: TGTGCCAGCAGTTATACAGGGGGCGGTGAGCAGTTCTTC. V is TRBV6-5 and J is TRBJ2-1; the match to TRBD1 covers 9 bases. This CDR3 spans 13 amino acids. CDR1 is MNHEY and CDR2 is SVGAGI in the germline V gene. V was clipped by 3 bases and J by 9 bases; unmatched bases: 3.

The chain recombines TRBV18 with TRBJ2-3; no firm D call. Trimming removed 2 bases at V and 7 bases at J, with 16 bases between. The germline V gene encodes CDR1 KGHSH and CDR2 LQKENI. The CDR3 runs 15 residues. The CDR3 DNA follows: TGTGCCAGCTCACCATTAGCTGGGGAAACGAATACGCAGTATTTT. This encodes CASSPLAGETNTQYF.

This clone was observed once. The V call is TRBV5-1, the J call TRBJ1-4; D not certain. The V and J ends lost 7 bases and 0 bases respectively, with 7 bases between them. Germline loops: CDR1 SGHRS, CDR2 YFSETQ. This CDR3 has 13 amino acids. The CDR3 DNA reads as TGCGCCAGCTCCAGAGCAACTAATGAAAAACTGTTTTTT. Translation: CASSRATNEKLFF.

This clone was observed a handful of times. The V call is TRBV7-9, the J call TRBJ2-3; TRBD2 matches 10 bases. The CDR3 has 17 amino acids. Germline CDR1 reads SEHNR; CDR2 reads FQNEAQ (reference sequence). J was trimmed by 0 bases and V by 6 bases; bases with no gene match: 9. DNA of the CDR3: TGTGCCAGCAGACCCATAGCGGGAGGCCATAGCACAGATACGCAGTATTTT. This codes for CASRPIAGGHSTDTQYF.

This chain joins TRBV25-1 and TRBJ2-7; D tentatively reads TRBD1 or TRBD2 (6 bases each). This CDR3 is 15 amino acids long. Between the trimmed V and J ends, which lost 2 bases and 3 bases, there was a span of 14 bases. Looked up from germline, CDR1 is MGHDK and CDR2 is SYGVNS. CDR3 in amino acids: CASSEVTGGYYEQYF. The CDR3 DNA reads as TGTGCCAGCAGTGAAGTGACAGGAGGGTACTACGAGCAGTACTTC.

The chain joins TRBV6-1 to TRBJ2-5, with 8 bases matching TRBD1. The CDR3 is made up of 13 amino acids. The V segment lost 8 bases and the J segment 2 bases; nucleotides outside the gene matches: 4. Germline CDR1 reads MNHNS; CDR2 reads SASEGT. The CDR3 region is CASLDRGQETQYF. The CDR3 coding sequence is TGTGCCAGCCTTGACAGGGGACAAGAGACCCAGTACTTC.

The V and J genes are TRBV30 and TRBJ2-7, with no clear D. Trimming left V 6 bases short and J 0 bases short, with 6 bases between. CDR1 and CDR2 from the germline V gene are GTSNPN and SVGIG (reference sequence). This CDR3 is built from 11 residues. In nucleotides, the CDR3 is TGTGCCTGCCACAGCTCCTACGAGCAGTACTTC. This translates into CACHSSYEQYF.

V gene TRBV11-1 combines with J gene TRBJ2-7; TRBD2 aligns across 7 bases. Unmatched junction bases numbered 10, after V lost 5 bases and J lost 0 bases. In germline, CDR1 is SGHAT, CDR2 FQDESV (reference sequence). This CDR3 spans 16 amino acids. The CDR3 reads CASSPFSGGSSYEQYF. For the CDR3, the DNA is TGTGCCAGCAGCCCCTTCAGTGGCGGGAGCTCCTACGAGCAGTACTTC.

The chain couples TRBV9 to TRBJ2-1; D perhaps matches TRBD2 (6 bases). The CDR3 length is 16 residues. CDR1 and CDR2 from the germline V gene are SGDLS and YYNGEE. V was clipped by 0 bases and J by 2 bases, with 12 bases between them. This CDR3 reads CASSVGRGRTYNEQFF. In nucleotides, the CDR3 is TGTGCCAGCAGCGTAGGTCGGGGGAGGACCTACAATGAGCAGTTCTTC.

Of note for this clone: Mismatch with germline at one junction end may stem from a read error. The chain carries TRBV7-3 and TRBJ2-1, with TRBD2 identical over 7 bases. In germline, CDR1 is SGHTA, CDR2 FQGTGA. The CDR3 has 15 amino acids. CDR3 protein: CASSPGTTSSNEQFF. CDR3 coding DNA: TGTGCCAGCAGCCCCGGGACTACCTCCTCCAATGAGCAGTTCTTC.

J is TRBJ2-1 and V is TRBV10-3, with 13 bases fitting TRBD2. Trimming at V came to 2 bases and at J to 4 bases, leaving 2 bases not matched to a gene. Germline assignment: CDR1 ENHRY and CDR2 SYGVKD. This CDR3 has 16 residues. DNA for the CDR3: TGTGCCATCAGTGAGCGGACTAGCGGGAGATACAATGAGCAGTTCTTC. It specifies CAISERTSGRYNEQFF.

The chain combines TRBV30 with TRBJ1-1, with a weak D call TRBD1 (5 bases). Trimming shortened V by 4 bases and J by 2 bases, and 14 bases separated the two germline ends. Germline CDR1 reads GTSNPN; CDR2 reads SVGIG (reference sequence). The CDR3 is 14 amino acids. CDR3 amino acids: CAWISVGVNTEAFF. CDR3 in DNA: TGTGCCTGGATATCGGTAGGGGTTAACACTGAAGCTTTCTTT. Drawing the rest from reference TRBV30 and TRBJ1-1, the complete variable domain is SQTIHQWPATLVQPVGSPLSLECTVEGTSNPNLYWYRQAAGRGLQLLFYSVGIGQISSEVPQNLSASRPQDRQFILSSKKLLLSDSGFYLCAWISVGVNTEAFFGQGTRLTVV.

CDR3 bases: TGTGCCAGCAGTGAACCCCCTAGCCGCCAAGAGACCCAGTACTTC. Its protein is CASSEPPSRQETQYF. The chain recombines TRBV2 with TRBJ2-5; D possibly corresponds to TRBD2 (5 bases). Deletions cut 2 bases from V and 1 base from J, with 11 bases between. CDR3 length: 15 amino acids. Germline-derived CDR1 and CDR2 are SNHLY and FYNNEI.

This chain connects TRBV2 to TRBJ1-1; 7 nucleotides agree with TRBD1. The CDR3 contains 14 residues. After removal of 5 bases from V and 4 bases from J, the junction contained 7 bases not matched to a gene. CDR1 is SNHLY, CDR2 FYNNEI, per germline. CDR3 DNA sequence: TGTGCCAGCAGTTCCAGACAGGGAAGCACTGAAGCTTTCTTT. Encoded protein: CASSSRQGSTEAFF.

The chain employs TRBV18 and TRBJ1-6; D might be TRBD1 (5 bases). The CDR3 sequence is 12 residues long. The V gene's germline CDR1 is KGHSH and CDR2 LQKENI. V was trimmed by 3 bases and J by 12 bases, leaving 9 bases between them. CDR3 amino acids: CASSPSGGPLHF. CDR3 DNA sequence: TGTGCCAGCTCACCCTCCGGGGGACCCCTCCACTTT.

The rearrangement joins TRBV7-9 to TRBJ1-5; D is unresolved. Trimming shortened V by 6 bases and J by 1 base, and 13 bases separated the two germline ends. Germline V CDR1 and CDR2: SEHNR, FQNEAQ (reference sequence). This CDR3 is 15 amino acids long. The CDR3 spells CASSNGLTSNQPQHF. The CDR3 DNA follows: TGTGCCAGCAGTAACGGACTGACGAGCAATCAGCCCCAGCATTTT. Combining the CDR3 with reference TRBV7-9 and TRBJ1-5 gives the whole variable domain DTGVSQNPRHKITKRGQNVTFRCDPISEHNRLYWYRQTLGQGPEFLTYFQNEAQLEKSRLLSDRFSAERPKGSFSTLEIQRTEQGDSAMYLCASSNGLTSNQPQHFGDGTRLSIL.

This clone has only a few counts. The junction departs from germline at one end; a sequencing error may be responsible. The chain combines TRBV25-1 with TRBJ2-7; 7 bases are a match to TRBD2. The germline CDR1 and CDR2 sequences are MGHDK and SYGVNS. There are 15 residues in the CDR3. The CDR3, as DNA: TGTGCCAGCAGCGAATTTGGGAGCGGGAACTACGAGCAGTACTTC. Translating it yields CASSEFGSGNYEQYF.

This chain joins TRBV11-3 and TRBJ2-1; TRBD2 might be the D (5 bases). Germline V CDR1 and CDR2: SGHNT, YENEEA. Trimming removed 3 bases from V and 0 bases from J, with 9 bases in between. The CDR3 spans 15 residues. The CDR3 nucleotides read TGTGCCAGCAGCTTCGGGGTCGGCTCCTACAATGAGCAGTTCTTC. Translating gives CASSFGVGSYNEQFF.

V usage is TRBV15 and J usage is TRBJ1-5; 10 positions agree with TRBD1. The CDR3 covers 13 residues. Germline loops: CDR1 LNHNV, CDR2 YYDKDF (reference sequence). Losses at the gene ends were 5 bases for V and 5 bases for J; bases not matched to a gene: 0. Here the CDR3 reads CATSGTGDQPQHF. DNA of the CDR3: TGTGCCACCAGCGGGACAGGGGATCAGCCCCAGCATTTT. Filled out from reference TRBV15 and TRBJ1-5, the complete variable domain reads DAMVIQNPRYQVTQFGKPVTLSCSQTLNHNVMYWYQQKSSQAPKLLFHYYDKDFNNEADTPDNFQSRRPNTSFCFLDIRSPGLGDTAMYLCATSGTGDQPQHFGDGTRLSIL.

CDR3 coding DNA: TGTGCCAGCAGCCCAACTAGCCCGGGCTCCTACGAGCAGTACTTC. The encoded protein is CASSPTSPGSYEQYF. The chain has TRBV7-6 and TRBJ2-7; D may be TRBD2 (6 bases). The germline gives CDR1 SGHVS, CDR2 FNYEAQ. Between the trimmed V and J ends, which lost 5 bases and 0 bases, there was a span of 14 bases. The CDR3 has 15 residues.

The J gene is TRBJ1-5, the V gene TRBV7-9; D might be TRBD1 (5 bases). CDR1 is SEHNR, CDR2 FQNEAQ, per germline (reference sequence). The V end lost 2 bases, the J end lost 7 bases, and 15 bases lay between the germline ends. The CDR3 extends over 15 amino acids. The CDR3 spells CASSLSGQEGQPQHF. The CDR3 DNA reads TGTGCCAGCAGCTTATCGGGGCAAGAGGGGCAGCCCCAGCATTTT.

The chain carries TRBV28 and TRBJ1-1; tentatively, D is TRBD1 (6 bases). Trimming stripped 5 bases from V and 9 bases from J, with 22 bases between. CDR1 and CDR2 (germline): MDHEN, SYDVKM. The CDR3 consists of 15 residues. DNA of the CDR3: TGTGCCAGCAGTCCTAACAACTTACAGGGTGGGCAAGCTTTCTTT. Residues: CASSPNNLQGGQAFF.

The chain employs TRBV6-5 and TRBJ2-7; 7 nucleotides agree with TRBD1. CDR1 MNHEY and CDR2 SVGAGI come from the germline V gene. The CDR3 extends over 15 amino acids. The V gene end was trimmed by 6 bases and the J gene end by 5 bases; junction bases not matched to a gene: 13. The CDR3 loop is CASRVWETGPHEQYF. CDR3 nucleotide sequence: TGTGCCAGCAGGGTTTGGGAGACAGGGCCCCACGAGCAGTACTTC.

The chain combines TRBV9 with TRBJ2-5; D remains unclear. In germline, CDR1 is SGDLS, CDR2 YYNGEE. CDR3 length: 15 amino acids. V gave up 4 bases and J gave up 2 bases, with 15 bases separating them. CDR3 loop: CASSSSSLIQETQYF. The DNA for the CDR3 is TGTGCCAGCAGCTCCTCCTCCCTTATACAAGAGACCCAGTACTTC.